This entry describes one T cell receptor beta chain. Its cognate antigen is unknown. Trimming cost V 3 bases and J 2 bases, with 18 bases left between them. The CDR3 consists of 16 residues. The germline V gene encodes CDR1 DFQATT and CDR2 SNEGSKA (reference sequence). The source of the sample is a study of response to subunit inactivated influenza vaccine. Broader study findings: With each seasonal influenza vaccination, the authors suggested, few new T cells are recruited.

TCRdb used MiXCR to reprocess the RT-PCR reads, holding one entry per CDR3 protein. This table holds 280,000 or so distinct CDR3 sequences, just over 20% found once. Here the sequenced sample was PBMCs from blood, taken about 19 months after vaccination. The sequence was collected from a man aged 45 to 70 who received an inactivated influenza vaccine. The chain joins TRBV20-1 to TRBJ2-3, with unresolved D. The chain's CDR3 is CSASAQRGYFTDTQYF. The CDR3 region has the DNA TGCAGTGCTAGCGCCCAAAGAGGCTATTTCACAGATACGCAGTATTTT.